A selection of T cell receptor beta chains follows, all from one sample in a study of regulatory T cells in long-lasting Graves disease. MiXCR, applied by TCRdb to the multiplex PCR reads, yields one record per CDR3 protein. This sample yields hundreds of thousands of distinct CDR3 sequences, of which about 16% are seen a single time; 12% belongs to the top ten. These data also featured in a second study, about T cells in Graves' hyperthyroidism and ophthalmopathy.

Here the sequenced sample was peripheral blood mononuclear cells (PBMCs), taken at new diagnosis, from a patient treated with antithyroid drugs. These receptors originate from a man between 18 and 29 years old with Graves disease. Both conserved end residues are part of each CDR3. A D gene is named only where the DNA matches it firmly. Not all rows give a size; the values are once, few, many and, for expanded clones, a class.

D	V	length	J	size	DNA	CDR3
-	TRBV28	13	TRBJ1-2	many	TGTGCCAGCAGTTTCGGGACTAACTATGGCTACACCTTC	CASSFGTNYGYTF
-	TRBV6-5	13	TRBJ1-2	many	TGTGCCAGCAGTTACCGGCGACAATCGGGCTACACCTTC	CASSYRRQSGYTF
-	TRBV6-1	12	TRBJ1-2	few	TGTGCCAGCAGCATCGCTAACTATGGCTACACCTTC	CASSIANYGYTF
TRBD2	TRBV12-3/TRBV12-4	15	TRBJ2-1	many	TGTGCCAGCAGCCGTAGCGGGAGTGGGGGCAATGAGCAGTTCTTC	CASSRSGSGGNEQFF
-	TRBV18	14	TRBJ1-5	-	TGTGCCAGCTCACCATCAGGGAAGCATCAGCCCCAGCATTTT	CASSPSGKHQPQHF
-	TRBV11-2	16	TRBJ1-1	many	TGTGCCAGCAGCTTAGGGGTCAGGGTCATGAACACTGAAGCTTTCTTT	CASSLGVRVMNTEAFF
-	TRBV7-3	15	TRBJ2-1	-	TGTGCCAGCAGCCGGGGGGCAGGTGCTTACAATGAGCAGTTCTTC	CASSRGAGAYNEQFF
-	TRBV20-1	14	TRBJ2-1	many	TGCAGTGCTAGTTCGGCGGGTTCACGCAATGAGCAGTTCTTC	CSASSAGSRNEQFF
TRBD2	TRBV9	15	TRBJ2-5	-	TGTGCCAGCAGCCCAGAGGGGGGACTAGTAGAGACCCAGTACTTC	CASSPEGGLVETQYF
TRBD2	TRBV6-2/TRBV6-3	18	TRBJ2-3	-	TGTGCCAGCAGTTACACCCAACTTGGTAGCGGGGGCCGTGATACGCAGTATTTT	CASSYTQLGSGGRDTQYF
-	TRBV7-8	14	TRBJ2-7	many	TGTGCCAGCACCGAAGAGATCACTCCCTACGAGCAGTACTTC	CASTEEITPYEQYF
-	TRBV4-1	16	TRBJ1-2	-	TGCGCCAGCAGCCAAGATTCCCTCGCAGCTAACTATGGCTACACCTTC	CASSQDSLAANYGYTF
-	TRBV6-2/TRBV6-3	15	TRBJ2-5	many	TGTGCCAGCAGTGAAGAGCAGGGCCCAGGAGAGACCCAGTACTTC	CASSEEQGPGETQYF
-	TRBV6-1	15	TRBJ2-2	few	TGTGCCAGCAGTGAAGGGGATTTCTTCACCGGGGAGCTGTTTTTT	CASSEGDFFTGELFF